The 17 T cell receptor beta chains listed next were all sequenced from one sample in a study of blood T cell repertoires in COVID-19. Assay: immunoSEQ multiplex PCR; the TCRdb copy retains only in-frame clones and omits some. The table has some 150,000 clones, 80% to 90% seen once. Sequencing was carried out using peripheral blood. The receptors here all came from a woman between 45 and 65 years old with active or convalescent COVID-19.

The rearrangement links TRBV29-1 to TRBJ1-1; 9 positions match TRBD1. This CDR3 comprises 13 residues. The germline gives CDR1 SQVTM, CDR2 ANQGSEA. The V gene end was trimmed by 5 bases and the J gene end by 0 bases; junction bases not matched to a gene: 1. The CDR3 coding sequence is TGCAGCGTTAACAGGGGGCTGAACACTGAAGCTTTCTTT. The encoded protein is CSVNRGLNTEAFF.

This chain connects TRBV20-1 to TRBJ2-4; no clear D. Trimming removed 6 bases from V and 6 bases from J, with 9 bases in between. Germline CDR1 is DFQATT and CDR2 is SNEGSKA (reference sequence). The CDR3 sequence is 11 residues long. CDR3: CSARSRNIQYF. The CDR3 DNA reads as TGCAGTGCCCGCTCGAGAAACATTCAGTACTTC.

The rearrangement uses TRBV11-2 and TRBJ2-7, with 7 bases lining up with TRBD2. This CDR3 is built from 15 residues. The germline gives CDR1 SGHAT, CDR2 FQNNGV. Losses at the gene ends were 2 bases for V and 2 bases for J; bases not matched to a gene: 6. In DNA form, the CDR3 reads TGTGCCAGCAGCTTACTAGCGGATTTGACCTACGAGCAGTACTTC. This codes for CASSLLADLTYEQYF.

This chain joins TRBV7-8 and TRBJ1-1; TRBD1 aligns across 7 bases. J lost 6 bases, V lost 5 bases, and 9 bases had no gene match. CDR1 is SGHVS and CDR2 is FQNEAQ in the germline V gene. The CDR3 has 14 residues. This CDR3 reads CASSAPDRAPEAFF. The DNA for the CDR3 is TGTGCCAGCAGCGCACCAGACAGGGCCCCTGAAGCTTTCTTT.

This clone was found once. This chain joins TRBV7-9 and TRBJ1-2, with D possibly TRBD1 on 6 matching bases. CDR3 length: 15 residues. Germline CDR1 reads SEHNR; CDR2 reads FQNEAQ (reference sequence). With 0 bases removed from V and 1 base from J, the gap between germline ends came to 9 bases. The CDR3 spells CASSLAQGFNYGYTF. The DNA of the CDR3 is TGTGCCAGCAGCTTAGCCCAGGGGTTTAACTATGGCTACACCTTC.

This chain uses TRBV10-3 with TRBJ2-5; 12 bases fit TRBD2. The CDR3 runs to 17 residues. The V and J ends lost 0 bases and 0 bases, in that order; junction bases with no gene match: 2. Germline lookup yields CDR1 ENHRY and CDR2 SYGVKD. The CDR3 bases are TGTGCCATCAGTGAGTCTGGGACTAGCGGGTACCAAGAGACCCAGTACTTC. Its translation: CAISESGTSGYQETQYF.

This chain uses TRBV7-9 with TRBJ1-1; D unresolved. The length of the CDR3 is 13 residues. V lost 1 base and J lost 3, with 6 bases in between. In germline, CDR1 is SEHNR, CDR2 FQNEAQ (reference sequence). The CDR3 here is CASSLDGDTEAFF. DNA of the CDR3: TGTGCCAGCAGCTTAGACGGGGACACTGAAGCTTTCTTT.

The chain combines TRBV28 with TRBJ1-2; TRBD1 matches 7 bases. Germline CDR1 MDHEN, CDR2 SYDVKM. The CDR3 runs to 12 residues. Germline trimming cut 7 bases from V and 4 bases from J; bases unmatched to any gene: 3. The CDR3 nucleotides read TGTGCCAGCACCGGGACAGCCTATGGCTACACCTTC. Its protein product is CASTGTAYGYTF.

The sample holds a few counts of this clone. The chain uses TRBV29-1 and TRBJ2-7; 8 bases align to TRBD1. The CDR3 contains 13 residues. J was trimmed by 2 bases and V by 4 bases; bases with no gene match: 4. The V gene's germline CDR1 is SQVTM and CDR2 ANQGSEA. The CDR3 spells CSVVDRVTYEQYF. DNA for the CDR3: TGCAGCGTTGTGGACAGGGTAACCTACGAGCAGTACTTC.

CDR3 in DNA: TGCGCCAGCAGCCAAGAGGGGACAGGGCAGGAAAAACTGTTTTTT. This sequence encodes CASSQEGTGQEKLFF. The chain employs TRBV4-3 and TRBJ1-4; 9 bases line up with TRBD1. Unmatched junction bases numbered 4, after V lost 0 bases and J lost 8 bases. The length of the CDR3 is 15 residues. Germline CDR1 and CDR2: LGHNA and YSLEER.

In its sample, this clone was seen once. The chain is built from TRBV18 and TRBJ1-2; 10 bases match TRBD1. CDR3 size: 14 residues. V gave up 3 bases and J gave up 8 bases; unmatched junction bases: 6. The V gene's germline CDR1 is KGHSH and CDR2 LQKENI. CDR3 loop: CASSPGQGSGGYTF. DNA for the CDR3: TGTGCCAGCTCACCGGGACAGGGGAGCGGCGGCTACACCTTC.

This clone was counted a single time. J is TRBJ1-1 and V is TRBV27; D is ambiguous. Deletions cut 3 bases from V and 5 bases from J, with 13 bases between. The germline gives CDR1 MNHEY, CDR2 SMNVEV (reference sequence). The CDR3 spans 14 residues. The CDR3 DNA sequence: TGTGCCAGCAGTTTGGCGGGCCCGGGAACTGAAGCTTTCTTT. It yields the protein CASSLAGPGTEAFF.

In DNA, the CDR3 is TGTGCCAGCTCACCGAGAACTAGCGGGAGTGGCACAGATACGCAGTATTTT. The encoded protein is CASSPRTSGSGTDTQYF. This chain joins TRBV18 and TRBJ2-3, with 11 bases that match TRBD2. V trimming: 3 bases; J trimming: 1 base; junction bases outside the gene matches: 6. Germline assignment: CDR1 KGHSH and CDR2 LQKENI. The CDR3 extends over 17 amino acids.

The V and J genes are TRBV7-8 and TRBJ1-1, with 10 nucleotides matching TRBD1. Germline V gives CDR1 SGHVS, CDR2 FQNEAQ. The CDR3 spans 16 residues. Trimming at V came to 0 bases and at J to 5 bases, leaving 6 bases not matched to a gene. As DNA, the CDR3 is TGTGCCAGCAGCTTAGCAGACAGGGGGCTCGGGACTGAAGCTTTCTTT. It codes for CASSLADRGLGTEAFF. The full variable domain, with the rest looked up from reference TRBV7-8 and TRBJ1-1, is GAGVSQSPRYKVAKRGQDVALRCDPISGHVSLFWYQQALGQGPEFLTYFQNEAQLDKSGLPSDRFFAERPEGSVSTLKIQRTQQEDSAVYLCASSLADRGLGTEAFFGQGTRLTVV.

The rearrangement links TRBV3-1 (or the pseudogene TRBV3-2) to TRBJ1-1; 9 nucleotides agree with TRBD1. CDR3 length: 14 residues. Trimming at V came to 4 bases and at J to 7 bases, leaving 7 bases not matched to a gene. From germline, CDR1 is LGHDT and CDR2 YNNKEL (reference sequence). The CDR3 loop is CASSPDRGTFEAFF. For the CDR3, the DNA is TGTGCCAGCAGCCCGGACAGGGGCACTTTTGAAGCTTTCTTT.

V usage is TRBV27 and J usage is TRBJ2-3; 9 bases map to TRBD2. V shed 6 bases, J shed 3 bases, and the junction held 4 bases outside the gene matches. Germline V lookup: CDR1 MNHEY, CDR2 SMNVEV (reference sequence). The CDR3 consists of 14 residues. CDR3 coding DNA: TGTGCCAGCAGCGGGACTAGCTCTACAGATACGCAGTATTTT. Its translation is CASSGTSSTDTQYF.

V is TRBV3-1 (or the pseudogene TRBV3-2) and J is TRBJ2-2, with TRBD2 matching over 9 bases. The length of the CDR3 is 17 residues. V was pared by 0 bases and J by 4 bases, with 6 bases of the junction left unmatched. CDR1 and CDR2 (germline): LGHDT, YNNKEL (reference sequence). CDR3 protein: CASSQDNSGGSTGELFF. As DNA, the CDR3 is TGTGCCAGCAGCCAAGATAATAGCGGGGGTAGCACCGGGGAGCTGTTTTTT.